This T cell receptor beta chain is drawn from a study of blood T cell repertoires in COVID-19. Overall study: The cDNA or gDNA used as material had been derived from T cells, B-cell-depleted T cells, or PBMCs.

Per the authors' pipeline: Amplification from reference gene primers served as the basis for estimated nucleated cell counts. Some clones are missing from TCRdb's copy, which holds only in-frame ones; the method was immunoSEQ multiplex PCR. V, J and clone size reflect that table, while D and trimming were determined from the DNA. The sample has approximately 350,000 clones; about 90% are singletons. This CDR3 is built from 14 residues. V shed 3 bases, J shed 5 bases, and the junction held 5 bases outside the gene matches. From germline, CDR1 is SNHLY and CDR2 FYNNEI. Those enrolled, adults aged 18 to 89 years, came from fewer than 25 US areas.

This clonotype was obtained from a woman in her 30s who had recovered from COVID-19. Sequencing used PBMCs or T cells enriched from blood (not recorded which). V is TRBV2 and J is TRBJ1-2; 8 bases fit TRBD1. CDR3 DNA sequence: TGTGCCAGCAGTGATAGGAGACAGGGGTATGGCTACACCTTC. This encodes CASSDRRQGYGYTF. Based on the CDR3 plus reference TRBV2 and TRBJ1-2, the full variable domain is EPEVTQTPSHQVTQMGQEVILRCVPISNHLYFYWYRQILGQKVEFLVSFYNNEISEKSEIFDDQFSVERPDGSNFTLKIRSTKLEDSAMYFCASSDRRQGYGYTFGSGTRLTVV.